Below are 9 T cell receptor beta chains sequenced from a single sample in a study of blood T cells in healthy people across ages (dated by TCRdb to the mid-2010s). Library construction relied on 5' RACE. Sequenced on an Illumina HiSeq 2500. The second PCR ran for roughly 7 to 12 cycles and used a J-beta primer mix along with a sample-barcoded 5' primer. The public reads were reprocessed in TCRdb via fastp at Q25 and MiXCR, keeping in-frame beta chains. Rows with a matching CDR3 protein are joined into one entry that keeps the most common DNA and genes. The sample table shows roughly 1.5 million distinct CDR3 sequences, and approximately 39% are seen once. More than 4% of the sample comes from the top ten. Source material: blood. The source is a woman between 18 and 29 years old in good health.

A few counts support this clonotype. The chain couples TRBV14 to TRBJ2-3, with 9 nucleotides matching TRBD2. Trimming at V came to 4 bases and at J to 6 bases, leaving 11 bases not matched to a gene. The CDR3 has 16 amino acids. Germline assignment: CDR1 SGHDN and CDR2 FVKESK. The CDR3 protein is CASSRRGLALMDTQYF. CDR3 sequence (DNA): TGTGCCAGCAGCCGCCGAGGACTAGCGCTAATGGATACGCAGTATTTT.

This clonotype was seen a handful of times. V gene TRBV29-1 combines with J gene TRBJ2-7, with a weak D call TRBD2 (5 bases). CDR1 SQVTM and CDR2 ANQGSEA come from the germline V gene. The CDR3 contains 12 residues. Trimming shortened V by 2 bases and J by 3 bases, and 8 bases separated the two germline ends. Here the CDR3 DNA reads TGCAGCGTTGAAACAGCGGACTACGAGCAGTACTTC. This encodes CSVETADYEQYF.

This clonotype has more than one count but fewer than ten. This chain joins TRBV7-9 and TRBJ1-4; no firm D call. V gave up 0 bases and J gave up 4 bases, with 3 bases separating them. The CDR3 totals 13 residues. Germline V gene lookup returns CDR1 SEHNR and CDR2 FQNEAQ (reference sequence). The CDR3 region is CASSLADNEKLFF. For the CDR3, the DNA is TGTGCCAGCAGCTTAGCAGATAATGAAAAACTGTTTTTT.

The chain has TRBV21-1 and TRBJ2-3; whether TRBD1, the table's D call, matches the DNA was not checked. TRBV21-1 is a pseudogene locus. The CDR3 consists of 12 residues. For the CDR3, the DNA is TGTGCCAGCAGCAATTCCCCTTACGCGCAGTATTTT. Translated, it gives CASSNSPYAQYF.

The V and J genes are TRBV7-9 and TRBJ2-3; 9 nucleotides line up with TRBD2. This CDR3 has 17 residues. Germline CDR1 SEHNR, CDR2 FQNEAQ (reference sequence). The V segment lost 0 bases and the J segment 4 bases; nucleotides outside the gene matches: 8. The CDR3 is CASSLAVGSGSSDTQYF. CDR3 DNA: TGTGCCAGCAGCTTAGCGGTGGGTAGCGGGAGTTCAGATACGCAGTATTTT.

On this clonotype: One end of the junction is discordant with germline, which a read error may explain. The chain links TRBV12-5 to TRBJ2-5, with 8 bases lining up with TRBD1. Germline V gives CDR1 LGHNT, CDR2 FRNRAP. The CDR3 consists of 14 residues. CDR3 sequence: CASGTDRGWETRYF. The CDR3 DNA reads TGTGCTAGTGGCACCGACAGGGGATGGGAGACCCGGTACTTC. Full variable domain (outside the CDR3, taken from reference TRBV12-5 and TRBJ2-5): DARVTQTPRHKVTEMGQEVTMRCQPILGHNTVFWYRQTMMQGLELLAYFRNRAPLDDSGMPKDRFSAEMPDATLATLKIQPSEPRDSAVYFCASGTDRGWETRYFGPGTRLLVL.

Notes on this clonotype: At one boundary the junction diverges from the germline segment, which might be a read error. CDR3 nucleotides: TGTGCTAGCACCTTCCGGGGGGGCTCCAGCTCCTACAATGAGCAGTACTTC. Amino acid sequence: CASTFRGGSSSYNEQYF. The V gene is TRBV7-7, the J gene TRBJ2-1; 8 positions agree with TRBD2. TRBJ2-7 explains the end of the DNA better; the J call may be wrong. Germline loops: CDR1 SSHAT, CDR2 FNYEAQ (reference sequence). The CDR3 contains 17 residues.

The DNA for the CDR3 is TGCAGTGCTAGACCCGGGGAGGGGGCCTCCTACGAGCAGTACTTC. Translation gives CSARPGEGASYEQYF. The chain combines TRBV20-1 with TRBJ2-7; D may correspond to TRBD1 or TRBD2 (7 bases each). This CDR3 comprises 15 residues. V was clipped by 2 bases and J by 0 bases, with 14 bases between them. CDR1 DFQATT and CDR2 SNEGSKA come from the germline V gene (reference sequence).

This rearrangement joins TRBV5-1 to TRBJ2-3; 14 positions agree with TRBD2. The length of the CDR3 is 16 residues. J was trimmed by 2 bases and V by 6 bases; bases with no gene match: 5. Germline V gene lookup returns CDR1 SGHRS and CDR2 YFSETQ. The CDR3 DNA reads TGCGCCAGCACCACGACTAGCGGGGGGGTCACAGATACGCAGTATTTT. It codes for CASTTTSGGVTDTQYF.